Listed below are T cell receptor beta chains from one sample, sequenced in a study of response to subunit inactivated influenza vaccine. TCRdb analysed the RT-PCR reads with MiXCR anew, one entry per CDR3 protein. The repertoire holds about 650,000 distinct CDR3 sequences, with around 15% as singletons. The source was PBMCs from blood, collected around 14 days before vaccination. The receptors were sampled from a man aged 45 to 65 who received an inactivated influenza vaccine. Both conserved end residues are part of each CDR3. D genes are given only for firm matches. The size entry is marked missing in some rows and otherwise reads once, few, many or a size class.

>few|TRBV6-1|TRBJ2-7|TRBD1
CASSDFDRGRYEQYF
TGTGCCAGCAGTGATTTTGACAGGGGGCGGTACGAGCAGTACTTC
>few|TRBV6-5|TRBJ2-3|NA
CASSYGPQGTDTQYF
TGTGCCAGCAGTTACGGTCCCCAGGGTACAGATACGCAGTATTTT
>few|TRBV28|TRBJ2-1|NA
CASSLGRVTYNEQFF
TGTGCCAGCAGCCTGGGCAGGGTGACTTACAATGAGCAGTTCTTC
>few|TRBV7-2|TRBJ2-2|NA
CASSSGLGNTGELFF
TGTGCCAGCAGCTCCGGACTGGGAAACACCGGGGAGCTGTTTTTT
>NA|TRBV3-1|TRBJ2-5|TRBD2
CASSQPRTSGIQETQYF
TGTGCCAGCAGCCAACCCCGGACTAGCGGGATCCAAGAGACCCAGTACTTC
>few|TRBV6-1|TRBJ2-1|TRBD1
CASSWDRVKNEQFF
TGTGCCAGCAGCTGGGACAGGGTAAAAAATGAGCAGTTCTTC
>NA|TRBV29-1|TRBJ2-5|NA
CSVRRGLMETQYF
TGCAGCGTTCGGAGGGGGCTAATGGAGACCCAGTACTTC
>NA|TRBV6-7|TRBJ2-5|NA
CATKPAGQGGAETQYF
TGTGCTACCAAACCGGCGGGGCAGGGGGGCGCAGAGACCCAGTACTTC
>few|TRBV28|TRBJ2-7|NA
CASSFGDTGVYEQYF
TGTGCCAGCAGTTTTGGGGACACGGGGGTCTACGAGCAGTACTTC
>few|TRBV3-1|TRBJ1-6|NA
CASSQVTPASGNSPLHF
TGTGCCAGCAGCCAAGTAACCCCGGCCAGCGGTAATTCACCCCTCCACTTT
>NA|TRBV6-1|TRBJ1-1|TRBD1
CASTTGTGTEAFF
TGTGCCAGCACCACGGGGACAGGGACCGAAGCTTTCTTT
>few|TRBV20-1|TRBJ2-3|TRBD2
CSARWGGSTDTQYF
TGCAGTGCTAGATGGGGGGGAAGCACAGATACGCAGTATTTT
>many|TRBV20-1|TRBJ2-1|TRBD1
CSASLGTGAYNEQFF
TGCAGTGCTAGTCTGGGGACAGGGGCCTACAATGAGCAGTTCTTC
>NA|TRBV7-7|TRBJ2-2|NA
CASSDIYRTGELFF
TGTGCCAGCAGCGACATTTACAGAACCGGGGAGCTGTTTTTT
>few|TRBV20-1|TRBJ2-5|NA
CSATTGLETQYF
TGCAGTGCAACTACCGGGTTAGAGACCCAGTACTTC
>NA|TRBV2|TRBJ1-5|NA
CASSTQNQPQHF
TGTGCCAGCAGTACACAAAATCAGCCCCAGCATTTT
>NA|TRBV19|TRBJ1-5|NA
CASSPSGTFSNQPQHF
TGTGCCAGTAGTCCCTCCGGGACATTTAGCAATCAGCCCCAGCATTTT
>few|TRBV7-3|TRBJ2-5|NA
CASSRSSQETQYF
TGTGCCAGCAGCCGTAGCAGCCAAGAGACCCAGTACTTC
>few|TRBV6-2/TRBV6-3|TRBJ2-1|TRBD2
CASTLTLAGGPRDEQFF
TGTGCCAGCACCCTCACCCTGGCGGGGGGGCCTCGGGATGAGCAGTTCTTC
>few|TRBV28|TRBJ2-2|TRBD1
CASSSTGTGLGELFF
TGTGCCAGCAGTTCAACGGGGACAGGGCTAGGGGAGCTGTTTTTT
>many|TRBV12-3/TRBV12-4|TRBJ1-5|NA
CASSWTDNQPQHF
TGTGCCAGCAGTTGGACAGACAATCAGCCCCAGCATTTT
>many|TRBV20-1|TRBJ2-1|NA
CSARLRNEQFF
TGCAGTGCTAGACTTCGCAATGAGCAGTTCTTC
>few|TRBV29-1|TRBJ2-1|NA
CSVNLANSYNEQFF
TGCAGCGTGAACCTAGCGAACTCCTACAATGAGCAGTTCTTC
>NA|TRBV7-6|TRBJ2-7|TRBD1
CASSERDSAYEQYF
TGTGCCAGCAGCGAACGGGACAGCGCCTACGAGCAGTACTTC
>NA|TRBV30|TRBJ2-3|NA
CAWSVLRSRQVF
TGTGCCTGGAGTGTACTCAGATCGCGACAGGTTTTT
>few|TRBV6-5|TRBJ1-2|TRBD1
CATTDRDYGYTF
TGTGCCACCACTGACAGGGACTATGGCTACACCTTC
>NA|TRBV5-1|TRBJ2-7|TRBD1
CASSLATGDYEQYF
TGCGCCAGCAGCTTGGCGACAGGGGACTACGAGCAGTACTTC
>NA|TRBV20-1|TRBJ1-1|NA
CSATSNTEAFF
TGCAGTGCGACCTCGAACACTGAAGCTTTCTTT
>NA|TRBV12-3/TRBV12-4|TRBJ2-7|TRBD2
CASSVLAGYEQYF
TGTGCCAGCAGTGTTCTAGCGGGATACGAGCAGTACTTC
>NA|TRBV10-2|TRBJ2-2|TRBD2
CASTERPGTSGGAGTGELFF
TGCGCCAGCACAGAACGACCCGGGACTAGCGGGGGGGCGGGCACCGGGGAGCTGTTTTTT
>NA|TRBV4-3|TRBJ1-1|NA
CASSHVPNTEAFF
TGCGCCAGCAGCCATGTCCCTAACACTGAAGCTTTCTTT
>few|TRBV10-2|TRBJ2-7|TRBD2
CASSDPSGLVYEQYF
TGCGCCAGCAGTGACCCCTCGGGACTAGTCTACGAGCAGTACTTC
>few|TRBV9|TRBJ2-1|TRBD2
CASSVTSGSWYEQFF
TGTGCCAGCAGCGTCACTAGCGGGAGCTGGTATGAGCAGTTCTTC
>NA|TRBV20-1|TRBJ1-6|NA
CSAREWILRGWDSPLHF
TGCAGTGCTAGGGAATGGATATTGAGGGGTTGGGATTCACCCCTCCACTTT
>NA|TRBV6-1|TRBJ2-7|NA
CASSPHGAGRSPYEQYF
TGTGCCAGCAGTCCTCATGGGGCAGGGAGGTCTCCCTACGAGCAGTACTTC
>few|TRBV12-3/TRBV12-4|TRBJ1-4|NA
CASSLRPEKLFF
TGTGCCAGCAGTTTAAGACCGGAGAAACTGTTTTTT
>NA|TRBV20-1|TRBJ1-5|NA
CSAGPGAESNQPQHF
TGCAGTGCCGGGCCTGGGGCGGAGAGCAATCAGCCCCAGCATTTT
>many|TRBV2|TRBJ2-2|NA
CASSEIRNTGELFF
TGTGCCAGCAGTGAAATCAGAAACACCGGGGAGCTGTTTTTT
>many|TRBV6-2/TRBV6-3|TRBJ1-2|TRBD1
CASSYPSGQDYGYTF
TGTGCCAGCAGTTACCCATCCGGACAGGACTATGGCTACACCTTC
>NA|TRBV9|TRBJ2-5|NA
CASSAFTGIQETQYF
TGTGCCAGCAGCGCCTTTACAGGGATTCAAGAGACCCAGTACTTC
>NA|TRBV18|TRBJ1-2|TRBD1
CASSTTGQGNYGYTF
TGTGCCAGCTCAACCACGGGACAGGGGAACTATGGCTACACCTTC
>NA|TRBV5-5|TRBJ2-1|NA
CASSLVTVSYNEQFF
TGTGCCAGCAGCTTGGTCACAGTTTCGTACAATGAGCAGTTCTTC
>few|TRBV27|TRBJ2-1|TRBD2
CASSSPRSGRAFNEQFF
TGTGCCAGCAGTTCCCCTAGGAGCGGGAGGGCCTTTAATGAGCAGTTCTTC
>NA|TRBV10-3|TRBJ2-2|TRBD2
CATAQLAFGTGELFF
TGTGCCACAGCCCAACTAGCGTTTGGCACCGGGGAGCTGTTTTTT
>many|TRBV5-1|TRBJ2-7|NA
CASSRVGGEQYF
TGCGCCAGCAGTCGTGTCGGGGGCGAGCAGTACTTC